This T cell receptor (beta chain) was documented in a study of shared clonotypes between healthy human individuals (TCRdb year 2020). Study-level background: The cohort included three men and a couple of women between 18 and 49 years of age. For each donor, CD4 naive and CD4 memory were each given three plates, CD8 naive was given two plates, and CD8 memory was given one plate. The study deeply sequenced blood TCR repertoires of five healthy adults to estimate repertoire size and the extent of clonotype sharing between individuals. Different laboratories and diverse techniques were used to prepare libraries and sequence TCR repertoires, to increase sequencing depth and limit assay-specific biases. Between about 0.8 and 8.9 billion PBMCs per donor were obtained by leukapheresis.

TCR CDR3 regions were amplified from genomic DNA by multiplex PCR using the deep immunoSEQ assay. For each cell subset, the extracted genomic DNA was distributed evenly across all wells of several immunoSEQ 96-well plates, and each plate served as one replicate. For sorted subsets, around 0.2 ug genomic DNA, equal to some 30,000 T cell genomes, was loaded into each replicate PCR. Purified libraries were measured with a Qubit 3.0 fluorometer, size-checked on a Bioanalyzer 2100, and measured again with the KAPA Library Quantification kit. Every immunoSEQ 96-well plate was sequenced on a dedicated single-read 150-cycle Illumina NextSeq 550 flow cell. Processing in the source paper ran as follows. Because the immunoSEQ output included only junctional sequences and no quality scores, the filtering could not be the same as the filtering used for full-length reads. Sequences were annotated with PyIR, a Python wrapper for IgBLAST v1.9, using IMGT germline references to assign V/J genes and CDR3. Reads were removed for weak V/J assignments (E-value above 1e-6), missing CDR3, stop codons, out-of-frame junctions, or ambiguous translated residues. V3J clonotypes were defined as sequences sharing an identical inferred V gene, J gene, and CDR3 amino acid sequence. The percentage overlap between two repertoires was calculated by dividing the number of shared unique clonotypes by the size of the smaller repertoire. Richness of each repertoire was evaluated using RTK rarefaction, the Chao1 estimator, and Recon v2.1 estimates of unobserved clonotypes. Generation probabilities for all TCRbeta clonotypes obtained by the gDNA method from several donors were computed using OLGA. This immuneACCESS table, as held by TCRdb, lists in-frame sequences with V and J called but not all clones. Of the missing ones, under half trace to an unresolved V gene in checked studies; the others have no known cause. The V and J calls and clone size were taken over from that table, and D and trimming were inferred from the DNA. The sample table lists around 620,000 clones, 85% to 95% of them with a count of one. Of the sample, approximately 0.11% is held by the ten largest clones.

For the CD8 naive samples, CD45RO-negative cells were positively selected for CCR7, yielding a CD45RA+CCR7+ population from which TemRA cells were excluded. Donors were healthy HIV-negative adults with no recently reported acute infections or vaccinations. All donors were Caucasian adults living in Nashville, Tennessee, USA. Blood was collected by leukapheresis, and PBMCs were isolated by Ficoll-Histopaque density gradient centrifugation and then cryopreserved in liquid nitrogen vapor phase. Analytical flow cytometry was used to check the purity and quantity of every magnetically sorted T cell population. From each sorted fraction, genomic DNA was isolated and quantified by UV absorbance on a Nanodrop 2000c. The full study reports these points: Incomplete sequencing was indicated by rarefaction of sorted-subset datasets, despite the large sequencing depth. Sampling was limited to blood, and TCR repertoires in tissue likely differ from TCR repertoires in blood. Sharing across four donors was observed for 4.5% to 6.5% of naive CD4, less than 4% of naive CD8, roughly 2.4% of memory CD4, and about 0.38% of memory CD8 clonotypes. Naive subsets generally had larger estimated clonotype richness than memory subsets. The genetic and exposure-history diversity represented was limited by the small number of donors. Clonotypes shared by all four sorted-subset donors showed higher generation probabilities than non-shared clonotypes. Pairwise subsampling indicated that sequencing depth was expected to affect the degree of clonotype sharing among donors.

Remarks on this clone: What antigen it recognizes has not been identified. Within one base of it there is no much larger clone, and no base qualities were kept.

Sequenced sample: naive CD8+ T cells sorted from blood. According to the study, the label for this sample's cell subset or site signals: CD45RA+CCR7+. The origin of this receptor is a woman in her thirties in good health.

The CDR3 region: CASRELAEETQYF. The DNA reads as follows: TGTGCCAGCAGAGAACTAGCGGAGGAGACCCAGTACTTC. The sequence links TRBV28 to TRBJ2-5, with 8 middle bases fitting TRBD2. The germline V gene provides CDR1 MDHEN and CDR2 SYDVKM. The CDR3 numbers 13 residues from cysteine through phenylalanine. Only the CDR3 part of the read is kept: 39 bases, read in frame from the first base. V ends up 6 bases short and J 5 bases short, with an unmatched junction base count of 5.